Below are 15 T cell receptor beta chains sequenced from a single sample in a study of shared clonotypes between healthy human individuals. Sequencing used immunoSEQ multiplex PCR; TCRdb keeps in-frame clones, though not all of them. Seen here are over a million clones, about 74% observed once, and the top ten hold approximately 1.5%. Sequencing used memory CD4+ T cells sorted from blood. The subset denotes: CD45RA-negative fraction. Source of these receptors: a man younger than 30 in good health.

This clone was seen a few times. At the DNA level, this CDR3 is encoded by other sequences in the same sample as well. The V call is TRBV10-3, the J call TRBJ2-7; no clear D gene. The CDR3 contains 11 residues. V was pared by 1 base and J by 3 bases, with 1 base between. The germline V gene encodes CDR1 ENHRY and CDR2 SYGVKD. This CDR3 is CAISEFYEQYF. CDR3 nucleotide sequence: TGTGCCATCAGTGAGTTCTACGAGCAGTACTTC.

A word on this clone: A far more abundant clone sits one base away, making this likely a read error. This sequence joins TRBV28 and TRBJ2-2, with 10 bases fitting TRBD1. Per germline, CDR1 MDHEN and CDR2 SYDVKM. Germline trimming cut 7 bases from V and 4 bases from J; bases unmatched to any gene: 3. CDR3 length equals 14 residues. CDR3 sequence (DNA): TGTGCCAGCAAGGGACAGGGGATCACCGGGGAGCTGTTTTTT. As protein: CASKGQGITGELFF.

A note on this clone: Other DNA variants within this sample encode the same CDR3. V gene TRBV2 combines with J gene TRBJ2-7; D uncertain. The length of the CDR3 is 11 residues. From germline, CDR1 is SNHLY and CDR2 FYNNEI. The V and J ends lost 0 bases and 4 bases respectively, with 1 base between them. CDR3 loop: CASSEAYEQYF. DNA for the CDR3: TGTGCCAGCAGTGAAGCTTACGAGCAGTACTTC.

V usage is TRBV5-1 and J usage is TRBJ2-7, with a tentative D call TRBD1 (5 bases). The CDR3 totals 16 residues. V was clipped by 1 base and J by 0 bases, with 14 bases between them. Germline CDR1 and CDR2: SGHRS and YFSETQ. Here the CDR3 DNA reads TGCGCCAGCAGCTTGTTTACACAGGCTAACTCCTACGAGCAGTACTTC. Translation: CASSLFTQANSYEQYF.

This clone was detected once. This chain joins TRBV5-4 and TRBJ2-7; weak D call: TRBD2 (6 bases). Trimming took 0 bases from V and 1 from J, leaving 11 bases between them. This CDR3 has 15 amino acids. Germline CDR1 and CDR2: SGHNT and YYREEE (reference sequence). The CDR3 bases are TGTGCCAGCAGCTTGGCGGGGACTTTTTCCTACGAGCAGTACTTC. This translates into CASSLAGTFSYEQYF.

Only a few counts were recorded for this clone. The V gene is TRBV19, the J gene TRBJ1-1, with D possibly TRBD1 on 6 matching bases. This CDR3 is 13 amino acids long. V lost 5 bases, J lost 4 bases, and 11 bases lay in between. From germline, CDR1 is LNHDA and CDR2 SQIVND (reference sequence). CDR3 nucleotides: TGTGCCAGTAGTCAGGGGACGCGCACTGAAGCTTTCTTT. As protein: CASSQGTRTEAFF. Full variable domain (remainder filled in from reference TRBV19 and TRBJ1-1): DGGITQSPKYLFRKEGQNVTLSCEQNLNHDAMYWYRQDPGQGLRLIYYSQIVNDFQKGDIAEGYSVSREKKESFPLTVTSAQKNPTAFYLCASSQGTRTEAFFGQGTRLTVV.

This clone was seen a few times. CDR3: CASSAAGQGYEQYF. CDR3 bases: TGTGCCAGCAGCGCAGCGGGACAGGGTTACGAGCAGTACTTC. This chain uses TRBV6-1 with TRBJ2-7, with 9 bases fitting TRBD1. The CDR3 consists of 14 residues. The germline CDR1 and CDR2 sequences are MNHNS and SASEGT. The V gene end was trimmed by 6 bases and the J gene end by 4 bases; junction bases not matched to a gene: 7.

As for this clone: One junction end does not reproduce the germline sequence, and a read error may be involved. The CDR3 is CASSSPGQSSYNSPLHF. The DNA of the CDR3 is TGTGCCAGCAGCTCACCGGGACAGAGCTCCTATAATTCGCCCCTCCACTTT. The chain couples TRBV5-4 to TRBJ1-6, with TRBD1 matching 7 bases. This CDR3 contains 17 residues. Germline values: CDR1 SGHNT, CDR2 YYREEE (reference sequence).

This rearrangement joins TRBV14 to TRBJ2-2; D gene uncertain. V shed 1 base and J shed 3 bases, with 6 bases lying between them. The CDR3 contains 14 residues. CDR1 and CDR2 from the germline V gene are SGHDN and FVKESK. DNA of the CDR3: TGTGCCAGCAGCCAAGCTCAGTACACCGGGGAGCTGTTTTTT. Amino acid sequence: CASSQAQYTGELFF.

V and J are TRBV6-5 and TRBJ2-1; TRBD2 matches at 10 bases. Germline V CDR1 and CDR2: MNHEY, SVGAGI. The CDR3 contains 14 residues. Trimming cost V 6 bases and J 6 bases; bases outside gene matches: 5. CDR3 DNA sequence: TGTGCCAGCAGGGGGACTAGCGTCGTCAATGAGCAGTTCTTC. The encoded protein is CASRGTSVVNEQFF.

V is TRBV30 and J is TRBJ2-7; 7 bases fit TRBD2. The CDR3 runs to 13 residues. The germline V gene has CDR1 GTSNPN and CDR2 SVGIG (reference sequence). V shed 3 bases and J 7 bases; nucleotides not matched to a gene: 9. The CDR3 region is CAWSLSGTGEQYF. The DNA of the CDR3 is TGTGCCTGGAGCTTGAGCGGGACGGGGGAGCAGTACTTC. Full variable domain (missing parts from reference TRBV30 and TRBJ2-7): SQTIHQWPATLVQPVGSPLSLECTVEGTSNPNLYWYRQAAGRGLQLLFYSVGIGQISSEVPQNLSASRPQDRQFILSSKKLLLSDSGFYLCAWSLSGTGEQYFGPGTRLTVT.

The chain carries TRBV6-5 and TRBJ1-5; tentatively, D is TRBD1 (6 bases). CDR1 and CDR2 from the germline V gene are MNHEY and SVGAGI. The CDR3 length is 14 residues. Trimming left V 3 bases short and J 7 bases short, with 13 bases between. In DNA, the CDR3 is TGTGCCAGCAGTTATAACAGGGACGGGCAGCCCCAGCATTTT. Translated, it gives CASSYNRDGQPQHF.

CDR3 nucleotide sequence: TGTGCCAGCAGCTCCCTAGCGGGGGGGGCCCAGTACTTC. Residues: CASSSLAGGAQYF. The V call is TRBV5-6, the J call TRBJ2-5; 12 positions match TRBD2. CDR3 length: 13 amino acids. With 3 bases clipped from V and 9 bases from J, the junction kept 3 bases outside the gene matches. Germline V lookup: CDR1 SGHDT, CDR2 YYEEEE.

CDR3 protein: CATNRGADYNSPLHF. CDR3 DNA: TGTGCCACCAACAGGGGCGCTGACTATAATTCACCCCTCCACTTT. The V and J genes are TRBV5-4 and TRBJ1-6; 7 bases are a match to TRBD1. Germline CDR1 SGHNT, CDR2 YYREEE (reference sequence). The CDR3 has 15 amino acids. J gave up 3 bases and V 9 bases, and 9 bases lay outside the gene matches.

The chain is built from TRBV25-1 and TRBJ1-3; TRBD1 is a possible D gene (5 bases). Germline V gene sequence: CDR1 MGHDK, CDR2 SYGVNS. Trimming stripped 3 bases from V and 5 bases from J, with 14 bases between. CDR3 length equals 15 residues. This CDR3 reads CASSEPGPRRNTIYF. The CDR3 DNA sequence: TGTGCCAGCAGTGAGCCGGGACCGAGGCGAAACACCATATATTTT.